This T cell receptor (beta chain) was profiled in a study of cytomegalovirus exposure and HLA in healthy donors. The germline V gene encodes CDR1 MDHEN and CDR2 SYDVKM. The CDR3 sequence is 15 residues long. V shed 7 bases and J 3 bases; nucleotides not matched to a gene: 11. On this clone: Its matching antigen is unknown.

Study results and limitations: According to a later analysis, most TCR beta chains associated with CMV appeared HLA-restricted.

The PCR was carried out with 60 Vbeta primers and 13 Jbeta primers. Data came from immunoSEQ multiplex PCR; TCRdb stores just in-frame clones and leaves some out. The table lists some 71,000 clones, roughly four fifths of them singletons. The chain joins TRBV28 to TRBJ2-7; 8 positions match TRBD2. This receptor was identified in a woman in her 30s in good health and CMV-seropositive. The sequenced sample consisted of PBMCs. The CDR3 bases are TGTGCCAGCATTGGGCTGGGGCGGGAGGACTACGAGCAGTACTTC. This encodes CASIGLGREDYEQYF.